A selection of T cell receptor beta chains follows, all from one sample in a study of blood T cell repertoires in COVID-19. This table comes from immunoSEQ multiplex PCR, and its TCRdb copy is limited to in-frame clones, with some not included. The sample includes about 90,000 clones, about 90% seen only once; the top ten take roughly 15%. Sequences were obtained from peripheral blood. The receptor source for this set is a human donor in a cohort sampled during active COVID-19. CDR3s include the opening cysteine and the closing phenylalanine or tryptophan. Each record gives: CDR3 DNA, CDR3 protein, clone size, V gene, D gene, J gene, CDR3 length. The D gene is left open where the match is weak. Some rows mark clone size as missing; the rest say once, few, many or name a class of expanded clone.

DNA: TGTGCCAGCAGCTTTTTCTCTGCGGGGGGGCCAAGTTACAATGAGCAGTTCTTC
CDR3: CASSFFSAGGPSYNEQFF
size: .
V: TRBV5-5
D: TRBD2
J: TRBJ2-1
length: 18

DNA: TGTGCCAGCAGTACCGGACAGAATGAAGCTTTCTTT
CDR3: CASSTGQNEAFF
size: once
V: TRBV12-3/TRBV12-4
D: .
J: TRBJ1-1
length: 12

DNA: TGTGCCACCAGCAGGGGGACAGGGGATGGCTACACCTTC
CDR3: CATSRGTGDGYTF
size: .
V: TRBV15
D: TRBD1
J: TRBJ1-2
length: 13

DNA: TGTGCCAGCAGCCGTCCCGGGACAGGGGGCTCCGGCTACGAGCAGTACTTC
CDR3: CASSRPGTGGSGYEQYF
size: .
V: TRBV6-2/TRBV6-3
D: TRBD1
J: TRBJ2-7
length: 17

DNA: TGCGCCAGCAGCCTCAGGACAGGGAACACCGGGGAGCTGTTTTTT
CDR3: CASSLRTGNTGELFF
size: .
V: TRBV5-1
D: TRBD1
J: TRBJ2-2
length: 15

DNA: TGTGCCAGCGGAAATTTTAGCCCTCAGCCCCAGCATTTT
CDR3: CASGNFSPQPQHF
size: .
V: TRBV28
D: .
J: TRBJ1-5
length: 13

DNA: TGCGCCAGCAGCTTGGCCTACCAGGGGAATGACTATAATTCACCCCTCCACTTT
CDR3: CASSLAYQGNDYNSPLHF
size: .
V: TRBV5-1
D: .
J: TRBJ1-6
length: 18

DNA: TGTGCCTGGGTATCCTCACGGGGGTATGGCTACACCTTC
CDR3: CAWVSSRGYGYTF
size: once
V: TRBV30
D: .
J: TRBJ1-2
length: 13

DNA: TGTGCCAGCAGTGAGGGAAGAACCGGGACTAGCGGGGGAGGTGATACGCAGTATTTT
CDR3: CASSEGRTGTSGGGDTQYF
size: .
V: TRBV6-1
D: TRBD2
J: TRBJ2-3
length: 19

DNA: TGTGCCAGTAGGACTTACAATGAGCAGTTCTTC
CDR3: CASRTYNEQFF
size: .
V: TRBV19
D: .
J: TRBJ2-1
length: 11

DNA: TGTGCCAGCAGCTTAGTGGAGACTCCCTACAATGAGCAGTTCTTC
CDR3: CASSLVETPYNEQFF
size: .
V: TRBV11-3
D: .
J: TRBJ2-1
length: 15

DNA: TGTGCCAGCAGCTTAGGGACAGGGATCACTGAAGCTTTCTTT
CDR3: CASSLGTGITEAFF
size: .
V: TRBV11-2
D: TRBD1
J: TRBJ1-1
length: 14

DNA: TGTGCCAGCAGTTTCGGGATCGATGAGCAGTTCTTC
CDR3: CASSFGIDEQFF
size: .
V: TRBV12-3/TRBV12-4
D: .
J: TRBJ2-1
length: 12

DNA: TGTGCCAGCAGCCCTATCCTAGGGAACACTGAAGCTTTCTTT
CDR3: CASSPILGNTEAFF
size: .
V: TRBV13
D: .
J: TRBJ1-1
length: 14

DNA: TGTGCCAGCAGCTTGACTAGCGGGGGGGCCTTAGGCACCTACGAGCAGTACTTC
CDR3: CASSLTSGGALGTYEQYF
size: .
V: TRBV7-2
D: TRBD2
J: TRBJ2-7
length: 18

DNA: TGTGCCAGCAGCGATCGGACAGGGAACACTGAAGCTTTCTTT
CDR3: CASSDRTGNTEAFF
size: .
V: TRBV9
D: TRBD1
J: TRBJ1-1
length: 14

DNA: TGTGCCAGCAGCTTAAGGGAAGGGGACACTGAAGCTTTCTTT
CDR3: CASSLREGDTEAFF
size: .
V: TRBV7-8
D: .
J: TRBJ1-1
length: 14

DNA: TGTGCCAGCAGTTACTTTCCAGGGGGCTACACCTTC
CDR3: CASSYFPGGYTF
size: .
V: TRBV6-5
D: .
J: TRBJ1-2
length: 12

DNA: TGTGCCAGCAGCCCATTCCGGACTAGCGGGGACCTGCTCGATACGCAGTATTTT
CDR3: CASSPFRTSGDLLDTQYF
size: .
V: TRBV7-9
D: TRBD2
J: TRBJ2-3
length: 18

DNA: TGTGCCAGCAGACCGGGACAGGGTAAGAATCAGCCCCAGCATTTT
CDR3: CASRPGQGKNQPQHF
size: .
V: TRBV2
D: TRBD1
J: TRBJ1-5
length: 15

DNA: TGTGCCAGCAGCTTCGTGGGAGGGGAGACCCAGTACTTC
CDR3: CASSFVGGETQYF
size: few
V: TRBV11-2
D: TRBD2
J: TRBJ2-5
length: 13

DNA: TGTGCCAGCAGACAGGACAGTAATCCCGGGGAGCTGTTTTTT
CDR3: CASRQDSNPGELFF
size: .
V: TRBV6-5
D: .
J: TRBJ2-2
length: 14

DNA: TGTGCCAGCAGCTCCGCTCCCGTGAGGACGGCGGGAGATACGCAGTATTTT
CDR3: CASSSAPVRTAGDTQYF
size: .
V: TRBV7-9
D: .
J: TRBJ2-3
length: 17

DNA: TGTGCCAGCAGGGCGGGGGGCTCCTACAATGAGCAGTTCTTC
CDR3: CASRAGGSYNEQFF
size: .
V: TRBV7-2
D: TRBD2
J: TRBJ2-1
length: 14

DNA: TGCGCCAGCAGCCAAGAGATTAACAGGGGGAAAGGCTACACCTTC
CDR3: CASSQEINRGKGYTF
size: .
V: TRBV4-1
D: TRBD1
J: TRBJ1-2
length: 15

DNA: TGTGCCAGTAGCCTGGGGGGACAGGGTTTTTCGAGCGAGCAGTACTTC
CDR3: CASSLGGQGFSSEQYF
size: .
V: TRBV19
D: TRBD1
J: TRBJ2-7
length: 16

DNA: TGTGCCAGCACTTCTCAGGGGCGAGATGAAAAACTGTTTTTT
CDR3: CASTSQGRDEKLFF
size: .
V: TRBV5-6
D: .
J: TRBJ1-4
length: 14

DNA: TGTGCCAGCAGATCCCGTGGCGCGGGTGGAGAGACCCAGTACTTC
CDR3: CASRSRGAGGETQYF
size: .
V: TRBV2
D: .
J: TRBJ2-5
length: 15

DNA: TGTGCCAGCAACTCAGGGGGTTTAGCGGGGTACAATGAGCAGTTCTTC
CDR3: CASNSGGLAGYNEQFF
size: .
V: TRBV13
D: .
J: TRBJ2-1
length: 16

DNA: TGCGCCAGCAGCGCTGGACAGGGCTTAAGCACAGATACGCAGTATTTT
CDR3: CASSAGQGLSTDTQYF
size: .
V: TRBV5-1
D: TRBD1
J: TRBJ2-3
length: 16

DNA: TGTGCCAGCAGCCGGACAGGGGGCGACCATCAGCCCCAGCATTTT
CDR3: CASSRTGGDHQPQHF
size: few
V: TRBV9
D: TRBD1
J: TRBJ1-5
length: 15

DNA: TGTGCCAGCTCACCAGCCAGGGAGGCCTACGAGCAGTACTTC
CDR3: CASSPAREAYEQYF
size: .
V: TRBV18
D: .
J: TRBJ2-7
length: 14

DNA: TGTGCCAGCTCTGTCGGGAATGAGCAGTTCTTC
CDR3: CASSVGNEQFF
size: .
V: TRBV12-3/TRBV12-4
D: .
J: TRBJ2-1
length: 11

DNA: TGCGCCAGCACGCAGGGGTACGAGCAGTACTTC
CDR3: CASTQGYEQYF
size: .
V: TRBV10-2
D: .
J: TRBJ2-7
length: 11

DNA: TGTGCCAGCAGCCCCTCCTTTCAGGGGGCCTCAGGGGATGGCTACACCTTC
CDR3: CASSPSFQGASGDGYTF
size: .
V: TRBV9
D: TRBD1
J: TRBJ1-2
length: 17

DNA: TGTGCCAGCAGCTCCCCGGGGGCGGGAGGCACTGAAGCTTTCTTT
CDR3: CASSSPGAGGTEAFF
size: .
V: TRBV6-2/TRBV6-3
D: .
J: TRBJ1-1
length: 15

DNA: TGTGCCAGCTCACCGCTAGAAACCCGCAATCAGCCCCAGCATTTT
CDR3: CASSPLETRNQPQHF
size: .
V: TRBV18
D: .
J: TRBJ1-5
length: 15

DNA: TGTGCCAGCAGCTTTCACCCGGGCACTGAAGCTTTCTTT
CDR3: CASSFHPGTEAFF
size: .
V: TRBV7-3
D: .
J: TRBJ1-1
length: 13

DNA: TGTGCCAGTAGTAAAACGGACAGGTCTCACGCTAACTATGGCTACACCTTC
CDR3: CASSKTDRSHANYGYTF
size: .
V: TRBV19
D: TRBD1
J: TRBJ1-2
length: 17

DNA: TGTGCCAGCAGCTTAGGTACAGGGGCCGGGGTCTATGGCTACACCTTC
CDR3: CASSLGTGAGVYGYTF
size: .
V: TRBV7-6
D: TRBD1
J: TRBJ1-2
length: 16

DNA: TGTGCCACCACTCTAAGCGGGGGGGGTAATACGCAGTATTTT
CDR3: CATTLSGGGNTQYF
size: .
V: TRBV6-5
D: TRBD2
J: TRBJ2-3
length: 14

DNA: TGTGCCAGCAGCCAGCGCCGGGCTAGCGGGGCTCTTGGGGGCACAGATACGCAGTATTTT
CDR3: CASSQRRASGALGGTDTQYF
size: .
V: TRBV7-8
D: TRBD2
J: TRBJ2-3
length: 20

DNA: TGTGCCAGCAGCTCCTCCGATACAGGGGACACCGGGGAGCTGTTTTTT
CDR3: CASSSSDTGDTGELFF
size: .
V: TRBV7-9
D: TRBD1
J: TRBJ2-2
length: 16

DNA: TGTGCCAGCAGCGAGGATGGGACAGAGAATCAGCCCCAGCATTTT
CDR3: CASSEDGTENQPQHF
size: .
V: TRBV9
D: TRBD1
J: TRBJ1-5
length: 15

DNA: TGCGCCAGCAGCCAAGAACCCGGGACAGGGGTCTACAATGAGCAGTTCTTC
CDR3: CASSQEPGTGVYNEQFF
size: .
V: TRBV4-1
D: TRBD1
J: TRBJ2-1
length: 17

DNA: TGTGCCAGCTCACAGGACACGGCGTCTGAAGCTTTCTTT
CDR3: CASSQDTASEAFF
size: .
V: TRBV18
D: .
J: TRBJ1-1
length: 13

DNA: TGCGCCAGCAGCCACCCTATAGCGGGGGGCCCCTACGAGCAGTACTTC
CDR3: CASSHPIAGGPYEQYF
size: .
V: TRBV4-1
D: TRBD2
J: TRBJ2-7
length: 16

DNA: TGTGCCAGCAGCGACGCACCGGGACAGGGGGCACCTGAAGCTTTCTTT
CDR3: CASSDAPGQGAPEAFF
size: .
V: TRBV3-1/TRBV3-2
D: TRBD1
J: TRBJ1-1
length: 16

DNA: TGTGCCAGCACCCAAGGGGATGAGCAGTTCTTC
CDR3: CASTQGDEQFF
size: .
V: TRBV6-5
D: .
J: TRBJ2-1
length: 11

DNA: TGTGCCAGCAGTTACCCGACAGGGCCGAGGACCGGGGAGCTGTTTTTT
CDR3: CASSYPTGPRTGELFF
size: .
V: TRBV6-6
D: TRBD1
J: TRBJ2-2
length: 16

DNA: TGTGCCAGCAGCTTAGAACAGGGTTCCTACAATGAGCAGTTCTTC
CDR3: CASSLEQGSYNEQFF
size: .
V: TRBV7-8
D: .
J: TRBJ2-1
length: 15

DNA: TGTGCCAGCAGCAAAGGTGCAGGGGGGCAGCCCCAGCATTTT
CDR3: CASSKGAGGQPQHF
size: .
V: TRBV21-1
D: .
J: TRBJ1-5
length: 14

DNA: TGCGCCAGCAGCCAAGGACAGGGAGGCTACACTGAAGCTTTCTTT
CDR3: CASSQGQGGYTEAFF
size: .
V: TRBV4-3
D: TRBD1
J: TRBJ1-1
length: 15